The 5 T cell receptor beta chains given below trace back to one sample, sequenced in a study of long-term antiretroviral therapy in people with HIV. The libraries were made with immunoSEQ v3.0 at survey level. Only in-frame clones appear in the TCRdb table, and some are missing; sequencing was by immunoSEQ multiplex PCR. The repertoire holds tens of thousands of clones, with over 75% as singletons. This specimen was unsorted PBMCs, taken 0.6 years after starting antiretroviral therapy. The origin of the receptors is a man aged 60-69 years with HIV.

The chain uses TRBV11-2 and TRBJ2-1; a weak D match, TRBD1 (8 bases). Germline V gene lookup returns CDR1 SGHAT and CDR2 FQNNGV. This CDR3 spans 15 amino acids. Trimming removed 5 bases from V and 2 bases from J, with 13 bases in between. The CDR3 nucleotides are TGTGCCAGCAGCAACACAGGGGGGGCCTACAATGAGCAGTTCTTC. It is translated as CASSNTGGAYNEQFF. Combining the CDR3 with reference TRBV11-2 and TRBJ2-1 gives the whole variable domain EAGVAQSPRYKIIEKRQSVAFWCNPISGHATLYWYQQILGQGPKLLIQFQNNGVVDDSQLPKDRFSAERLKGVDSTLKIQPAKLEDSAVYLCASSNTGGAYNEQFFGPGTRLTVL.

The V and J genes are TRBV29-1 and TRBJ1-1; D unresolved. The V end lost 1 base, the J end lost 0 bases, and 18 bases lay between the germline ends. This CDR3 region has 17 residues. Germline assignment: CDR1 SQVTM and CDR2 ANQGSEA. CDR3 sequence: CSVEARRTNSMNTEAFF. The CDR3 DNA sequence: TGCAGCGTTGAAGCACGGCGGACTAACTCGATGAACACTGAAGCTTTCTTT.

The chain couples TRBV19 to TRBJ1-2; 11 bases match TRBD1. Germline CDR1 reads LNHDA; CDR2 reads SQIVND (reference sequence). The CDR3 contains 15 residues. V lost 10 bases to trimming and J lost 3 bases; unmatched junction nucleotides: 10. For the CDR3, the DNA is TGTGCCACCTCGGGGGCGGGACAGGGGGACTATGGCTACACCTTC. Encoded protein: CATSGAGQGDYGYTF.

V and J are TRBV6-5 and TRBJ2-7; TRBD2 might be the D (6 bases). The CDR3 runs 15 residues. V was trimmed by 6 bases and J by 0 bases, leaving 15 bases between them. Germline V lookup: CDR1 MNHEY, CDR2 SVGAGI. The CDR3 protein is CASSLFAGSSYEQYF. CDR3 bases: TGTGCCAGCAGCCTATTCGCGGGAAGCTCCTACGAGCAGTACTTC.

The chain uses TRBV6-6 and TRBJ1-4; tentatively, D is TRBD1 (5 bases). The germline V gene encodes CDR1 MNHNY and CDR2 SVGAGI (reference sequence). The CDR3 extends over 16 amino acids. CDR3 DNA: TGTGCTAAACCCAGGGAGTATGCGGGTCCCGGTGAAAAACTGTTTTTT. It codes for CAKPREYAGPGEKLFF.